Listed here are 6 T cell receptor beta chains from one sample, sequenced in a study of human T cells and chemical hapten exposure. Time point described: patch test 1, 2 weeks after DPC sensitization. This sample's treatment: therapeutic diphenylcyclopropenone sensitization with weekly scalp DPC. TCRdb fed the RACE reads into MiXCR, producing one record per CDR3 protein. The sample has roughly 200,000 distinct CDR3 sequences; 20% to 25% are singletons. The sequencing here drew on whole blood, taken in connection with sensitization to the hapten diphenylcyclopropenone (DPC). The receptor source for this set is a woman aged 45 to 65 with alopecia areata. Some clones in this sample may be carry-over from other donors' samples.

This chain connects TRBV5-4 to TRBJ2-6, with a weak D call TRBD1 (5 bases). Trimming took 4 bases from V and 2 from J, leaving 13 bases between them. Germline CDR1 is SGHNT and CDR2 is YYREEE (reference sequence). This CDR3 contains 16 residues. This chain's CDR3 is CASSGALGTGANVLTF. The CDR3 DNA is TGTGCCAGCAGCGGGGCCCTGGGAACTGGGGCCAACGTCCTGACTTTC.

The V gene is TRBV27, the J gene TRBJ1-1, with D hard to call. Trimming removed 3 bases at V and 1 base at J, with 9 bases between. This CDR3 comprises 14 residues. Per the germline V gene, CDR1 is MNHEY and CDR2 is SMNVEV (reference sequence). The CDR3 sequence: CASSFRVSNTEAFF. In nucleotides, the CDR3 is TGTGCCAGCAGTTTCCGAGTCTCGAACACTGAAGCTTTCTTT.

This clonotype was seen more than once but under ten times. V gene TRBV12-3 or TRBV12-4 combines with J gene TRBJ2-5, with D perhaps being TRBD1 or TRBD2 (5 bases each). V was pared by 5 bases and J by 6 bases, with 19 bases between. This CDR3 has 15 amino acids. The CDR3 region is CASSEPRGSKKTQYF. DNA of the CDR3: TGTGCCAGCAGTGAGCCCCGGGGCTCCAAGAAGACCCAGTACTTC.

This clonotype was detected only a few times. The chain employs TRBV9 and TRBJ2-7; 11 nucleotides agree with TRBD2. Germline-derived CDR1 and CDR2 are SGDLS and YYNGEE. The ends lost 3 bases at V and 4 bases at J; junction bases unmatched: 9. The CDR3 has 16 amino acids. The CDR3 DNA reads TGTGCCAGCAGCGGACCATCGACTAGCGGGGTTTACGAGCAGTACTTC. Translation gives CASSGPSTSGVYEQYF.

The chain recombines TRBV10-2 with TRBJ2-1, with TRBD2 matching 7 bases. The CDR3 runs 14 residues. The V gene end was trimmed by 7 bases and the J gene end by 0 bases; junction bases not matched to a gene: 3. The germline V gene has CDR1 WSHSY and CDR2 SAAADI. The CDR3 coding sequence is TGCGCCAGCACCGGCGGGAGCTCCTACAATGAGCAGTTCTTC. This codes for CASTGGSSYNEQFF.

The genes are TRBV7-9 and TRBJ1-5, with a tentative D call TRBD1 (5 bases). Germline CDR1 reads SEHNR; CDR2 reads FQNEAQ (reference sequence). The CDR3 totals 14 residues. The V gene lost 0 bases and the J gene lost 7 bases, with 10 bases spanning the gap. The CDR3 loop reads CASSLAQVGQPQHF. The CDR3 DNA reads as TGTGCCAGCAGCTTAGCACAGGTCGGGCAGCCCCAGCATTTT. The full variable domain, completed using reference TRBV7-9 and TRBJ1-5, is DTGVSQNPRHKITKRGQNVTFRCDPISEHNRLYWYRQTLGQGPEFLTYFQNEAQLEKSRLLSDRFSAERPKGSFSTLEIQRTEQGDSAMYLCASSLAQVGQPQHFGDGTRLSIL.